This T cell receptor (beta chain) was documented in a study of cytomegalovirus exposure and HLA in healthy donors. As for this clone: Its specificity is unknown.

General study points: Rare TCR sequences dominated, though some public TCRs recurred in many donors. CMV antigen specificity was confirmed in vitro for three CMV-associated chains.

Trimming cost V 6 bases and J 6 bases, with 17 bases left between them. Germline V gene data show CDR1 as LNHDA and CDR2 as SQIVND (reference sequence). The CDR3 has 14 residues. The study ran its PCR with 60 Vbeta and 13 Jbeta primers. Produced via immunoSEQ multiplex PCR; TCRdb's table is partial and in-frame only. This table holds 230,000 or so clones, about 93% found once. The chain combines TRBV19 with TRBJ1-1; possibly TRBD1 for D (5 bases). Sequenced sample: PBMCs. The clonotype comes from a girl aged 2 to 10 in good health and CMV-seronegative. The CDR3 nucleotides read TGTGCCAGTAGCGCGGGGGAGGGTATCTCTGAAGCTTTCTTT. Amino acids: CASSAGEGISEAFF.